The 32 T cell receptor beta chains below were found in one sample sequenced in a study of Ad26.COV2.S vaccination and SARS-CoV-2 variants (dated by TCRdb to the early 2020s). The method behind the library was the immunoSEQ multiplex PCR assay. TCRdb retrieved this table from immuneACCESS and kept in-frame rearrangements only. Not all clones are present; in checked studies, unresolved V genes account for under half, and no reason is known for the remainder. This sample is represented by 350,000 to 450,000 clones; around 86% of them were singletons. Roughly 3.6% of the sample rests with the top ten. This sample's treatment or condition label indicates: some 20 received Ad26.COV2.S at low or high dose, single or two shots; roughly five received placebo; per-sample allocation not given. Repertoires of vaccine and placebo recipients were sequenced from samples collected on day 63 after the first injection.

The sequenced sample was peripheral blood, obtained in a trial of Ad26.COV2.S vaccine versus placebo. The receptors stem from a person between 18 and 65 years old who received the Ad26.COV2.S COVID-19 vaccine or a placebo.

The chain recombines TRBV5-1 with TRBJ1-6, with D perhaps matching TRBD1 (5 bases). CDR3 size: 14 residues. From germline, CDR1 is SGHRS and CDR2 YFSETQ. V gave up 0 bases and J gave up 11 bases, with 12 bases separating them. The CDR3 region has the DNA TGCGCCAGCAGCTTGGGGTGGGACTTCGCACCCCTCCACTTT. Its translation is CASSLGWDFAPLHF.

This clone has only one observation. J is TRBJ1-6 and V is TRBV11-1, with D possibly TRBD1 on 5 matching bases. V was pared by 5 bases and J by 7 bases, with 12 bases between. Germline assignment: CDR1 SGHAT and CDR2 FQDESV (reference sequence). The length of the CDR3 is 14 residues. CDR3 in DNA: TGTGCCAGCAGCCTCGACAGCCGAAATTCACCCCTCCACTTT. This sequence encodes CASSLDSRNSPLHF.

The chain recombines TRBV4-2 with TRBJ1-2, with a tentative D call TRBD1 (5 bases). This CDR3 is built from 18 residues. Germline V gene lookup returns CDR1 LGHNA and CDR2 YNFKEQ. V lost 4 bases and J 0 bases, leaving 21 bases between the germline ends. This CDR3 reads CASSPTATGWGANYGYTF. CDR3 nucleotide sequence: TGTGCCAGCAGCCCCACGGCAACAGGCTGGGGGGCTAACTATGGCTACACCTTC.

The chain uses TRBV7-9 and TRBJ2-1; D not resolved. V gave up 1 base and J gave up 4 bases, with 8 bases separating them. CDR1 is SEHNR, CDR2 FQNEAQ, per germline (reference sequence). This CDR3 is built from 14 residues. The CDR3 DNA reads TGTGCCAGCAGCTTAGAGACTGTTTACAATGAGCAGTTCTTC. This sequence encodes CASSLETVYNEQFF.

This clone showed up just a few times. The DNA of the CDR3 is TGTGCCAGCAGCTCGAGTCTGGGGGAGCAGTACTTC. Protein sequence: CASSSSLGEQYF. This chain connects TRBV7-6 to TRBJ2-7; D not resolved. Germline V gene data show CDR1 as SGHVS and CDR2 as FNYEAQ. This CDR3 is built from 12 residues. Trimming took 4 bases from V and 7 from J, leaving 11 bases between them.

J is TRBJ1-2 and V is TRBV30; a possible D gene is TRBD1 (5 bases). The CDR3 length is 13 residues. Per the germline V gene, CDR1 is GTSNPN and CDR2 is SVGIG (reference sequence). V was clipped by 4 bases and J by 5 bases, with 14 bases between them. The CDR3 DNA sequence: TGTGCCTGGAACCCGGCCGGGGGATATGGCTACACCTTC. It is translated as CAWNPAGGYGYTF.

This chain connects TRBV6-4 to TRBJ2-7, with D tentatively TRBD1 or TRBD2 (5 bases each). Germline CDR1 reads MRHNA; CDR2 reads SNTAGT. V lost 6 bases, J lost 0 bases, and 15 bases lay in between. This CDR3 spans 15 amino acids. The CDR3 DNA reads as TGTGCCAGCAGCCAAAAATGGGGGAGCTCCTACGAGCAGTACTTC. Translating gives CASSQKWGSSYEQYF.

This sequence joins TRBV6-6 and TRBJ2-6; TRBD2 matches 7 bases. Germline trimming cut 5 bases from V and 1 base from J; bases unmatched to any gene: 8. CDR1 MNHNY and CDR2 SVGAGI come from the germline V gene (reference sequence). The CDR3 is 17 residues long. The CDR3, as DNA: TGTGCCAGCAGTCGGGACTACCATTCGTCTGGGGCCAACGTCCTGACTTTC. Translated: CASSRDYHSSGANVLTF.

This clone showed up just once. This chain joins TRBV20-1 and TRBJ2-7; no firm D call. CDR1 and CDR2 (germline): DFQATT, SNEGSKA (reference sequence). This CDR3 region has 14 residues. V was clipped by 3 bases and J by 1 base, with 13 bases between them. The CDR3 sequence: CSASVAGPSYEQYF. The CDR3 region has the DNA TGCAGTGCTAGTGTAGCAGGACCGTCCTACGAGCAGTACTTC.

The V and J genes are TRBV2 and TRBJ1-5, with D possibly being TRBD1 (6 bases). The CDR3 covers 12 residues. The V gene's germline CDR1 is SNHLY and CDR2 FYNNEI. Trimming cost V 7 bases and J 4 bases, with 8 bases left between them. DNA of the CDR3: TGTGCCAGCAACAGGGTAAATCAGCCCCAGCATTTT. This codes for CASNRVNQPQHF.

V gene TRBV7-2 combines with J gene TRBJ1-1; the D gene is possibly TRBD1 (6 bases). V was cut by 4 bases and J by 0 bases, with 12 bases left in between. The CDR3 contains 15 residues. CDR1 is SGHTA and CDR2 is FQGNSA in the germline V gene. CDR3 sequence (DNA): TGTGCCAGCAGCTATACAAGGGACATGAACACTGAAGCTTTCTTT. Residues: CASSYTRDMNTEAFF.

CDR3 nucleotides: TGTGCCAGCAGCTTAGGGCTAGCGGGGGGATACAATGAGCAGTTCTTC. Translating it yields CASSLGLAGGYNEQFF. V is TRBV11-2 and J is TRBJ2-1; TRBD2 matches 11 bases. CDR1 is SGHAT and CDR2 is FQNNGV in the germline V gene. The CDR3 spans 16 residues. Trimming took 1 base from V and 4 from J; bases not matched to a gene: 3.

The chain carries TRBV27 and TRBJ2-1; TRBD2 agrees at 12 bases. V trimming: 8 bases; J trimming: 4 bases; junction bases outside the gene matches: 9. This CDR3 spans 16 amino acids. Germline V CDR1 and CDR2: MNHEY, SMNVEV (reference sequence). Written as DNA, the CDR3 is TGTGCCAGCCAGAGGTCTAGCGGGGGGGTTTACAATGAGCAGTTCTTC. It translates to CASQRSSGGVYNEQFF.

V usage is TRBV4-1 and J usage is TRBJ2-1, with 7 bases identical to TRBD2. This CDR3 has 17 residues. Germline V CDR1 and CDR2: MGHRA, YSYEKL. The ends lost 5 bases at V and 3 bases at J; junction bases unmatched: 13. The CDR3 nucleotides are TGCGCCAGCAGCTACCAATCGACTAGCAGAATCTACAATGAGCAGTTCTTC. This sequence encodes CASSYQSTSRIYNEQFF.

The gene calls are TRBV5-1 and TRBJ2-2; maybe TRBD1 (6 bases). Trimming took off 5 bases at V and 1 base at J, with 18 bases between the two ends. The CDR3 runs to 17 residues. Germline loops: CDR1 SGHRS, CDR2 YFSETQ. The CDR3 DNA is TGCGCCAGCAGTAACGACATGGGGACAAAGAACACCGGGGAGCTGTTTTTT. Its protein is CASSNDMGTKNTGELFF.

The chain recombines TRBV27 with TRBJ2-2, with D perhaps matching TRBD1 (6 bases). The CDR3 spans 15 residues. The germline V gene encodes CDR1 MNHEY and CDR2 SMNVEV (reference sequence). Trimming cost V 7 bases and J 6 bases, with 18 bases left between them. The DNA for the CDR3 is TGTGCCAGCAAGGACCGTGGGGGCACAGCCGGGGAGCTGTTTTTT. This sequence encodes CASKDRGGTAGELFF.

This clone was detected once. V and J are TRBV29-1 and TRBJ1-5; no definite D call. Deletions cut 4 bases from V and 6 bases from J, with 4 bases between. The CDR3 length is 10 residues. Germline assignment: CDR1 SQVTM and CDR2 ANQGSEA. The CDR3 DNA sequence: TGCAGCGTTGTTAGTCAGCCCCAGCATTTT. Protein sequence: CSVVSQPQHF.

The CDR3 bases are TGTGCCAGCTCACCTCGGAGGGGCGAAGAGACCCAGTACTTC. This codes for CASSPRRGEETQYF. The chain has TRBV18 and TRBJ2-5; TRBD2 might be the D (6 bases). Germline V gives CDR1 KGHSH, CDR2 LQKENI. CDR3 length: 14 amino acids. The germline V and J ends were trimmed by 3 bases and 3 bases, with 11 bases remaining between them. The full variable domain, its missing parts supplied by reference TRBV18 and TRBJ2-5, is NAGVMQNPRHLVRRRGQEARLRCSPMKGHSHVYWYRQLPEEGLKFMVYLQKENIIDESGMPKERFSAEFPKEGPSILRIQQVVRGDSAAYFCASSPRRGEETQYFGPGTRLLVL.

The rearrangement links TRBV27 to TRBJ2-2, with D possibly being TRBD1 or TRBD2 (5 bases each). There are 15 residues in the CDR3. The germline gives CDR1 MNHEY, CDR2 SMNVEV (reference sequence). V gave up 6 bases and J gave up 1 base, with 12 bases separating them. The CDR3: CASSHGTGNTGELFF. As DNA, the CDR3 is TGTGCCAGCAGCCACGGGACGGGGAACACCGGGGAGCTGTTTTTT.

The chain uses TRBV6-4 and TRBJ1-6, with 7 bases aligning to TRBD1. CDR3 length: 14 amino acids. The V gene's germline CDR1 is MRHNA and CDR2 SNTAGT. V was pared by 6 bases and J by 5 bases, with 4 bases of the junction left unmatched. The CDR3 sequence is CASSRDSHNSPLHF. CDR3 coding DNA: TGTGCCAGCAGCCGGGACAGCCATAATTCACCCCTCCACTTT.

The rearrangement joins TRBV7-2 to TRBJ2-1; 7 bases map to TRBD2. V trimming: 4 bases; J trimming: 4 bases; junction bases outside the gene matches: 7. The germline gives CDR1 SGHTA, CDR2 FQGNSA. The CDR3 spans 15 residues. CDR3 residues: CASSYRGVGYNEQFF. Written as DNA, the CDR3 is TGTGCCAGCAGCTATCGGGGGGTTGGTTACAATGAGCAGTTCTTC.

Only a few counts were recorded for this clone. V is TRBV5-4 and J is TRBJ2-7; TRBD1 might be the D (6 bases). This CDR3 is 14 amino acids long. The V end was cut by 3 bases, the J end by 4 bases, with 14 bases between. From germline, CDR1 is SGHNT and CDR2 YYREEE (reference sequence). For the CDR3, the DNA is TGTGCCAGCAGCTCACCGGGACACCAGTACGAGCAGTACTTC. It specifies CASSSPGHQYEQYF.

The rearrangement uses TRBV9 and TRBJ1-1; D gene unclear. The V gene's germline CDR1 is SGDLS and CDR2 YYNGEE. The CDR3 totals 13 residues. V shed 3 bases and J shed 0 bases, with 6 bases lying between them. CDR3 region: CASSGHMNTEAFF. CDR3 sequence (DNA): TGTGCCAGCAGCGGACACATGAACACTGAAGCTTTCTTT.

This chain uses TRBV19 with TRBJ1-1; D unresolved. Germline V gene sequence: CDR1 LNHDA, CDR2 SQIVND (reference sequence). The CDR3 is 14 residues long. V lost 2 bases and J lost 5, with 12 bases in between. The DNA of the CDR3 is TGTGCCAGTAGTATAAGGCCAGCGGGTACTGAAGCTTTCTTT. It yields the protein CASSIRPAGTEAFF.

Only one count was recorded for this clone. The chain joins TRBV6-6 to TRBJ1-1, with D unclear. Germline-derived CDR1 and CDR2 are MNHNY and SVGAGI (reference sequence). Trimming took 0 bases from V and 1 from J, leaving 9 bases between them. The CDR3 loop spans 15 amino acids. In nucleotides, the CDR3 is TGTGCCAGCAGTTACTCTGGCCAGGCGAACACTGAAGCTTTCTTT. Its translation: CASSYSGQANTEAFF.

V and J are TRBV19 and TRBJ1-6; D unresolved. V lost 3 bases and J 8 bases, leaving 8 bases between the germline ends. The CDR3 runs to 13 residues. CDR1 and CDR2 from the germline V gene are LNHDA and SQIVND (reference sequence). The CDR3 loop reads CASSISEDSPLHF. The CDR3 DNA reads TGTGCCAGTAGTATTTCGGAGGATTCACCCCTCCACTTT.

V usage is TRBV7-3 and J usage is TRBJ2-1; 13 bases match TRBD2. V shed 4 bases, J shed 8 bases, and the junction held 5 bases outside the gene matches. This CDR3 region has 15 residues. The germline CDR1 and CDR2 sequences are SGHTA and FQGTGA. In nucleotides, the CDR3 is TGTGCCAGCAGCTCGGGACTAGCGGGGCGGTATGAGCAGTTCTTC. Translation gives CASSSGLAGRYEQFF.

The CDR3 sequence is CASSDRTYEQYF. CDR3 nucleotide sequence: TGCGCCAGCAGCGACAGAACCTACGAGCAGTACTTC. The V call is TRBV5-1, the J call TRBJ2-7, with a possible D match to TRBD1 (5 bases). CDR1 is SGHRS, CDR2 YFSETQ, per germline. The CDR3 totals 12 residues. V lost 4 bases and J lost 2, with 7 bases in between.

This clone was found many times. This rearrangement joins TRBV3-1 (or the pseudogene TRBV3-2) to TRBJ2-2, with 7 bases aligning to TRBD1. This CDR3 spans 19 amino acids. Germline V gene data show CDR1 as LGHDT and CDR2 as YNNKEL (reference sequence). The V and J ends lost 0 bases and 1 base, in that order; junction bases with no gene match: 11. The CDR3 loop reads CASSQDSLGAGGNTGELFF. The CDR3 DNA reads as TGTGCCAGCAGCCAAGATTCGCTTGGGGCAGGGGGGAACACCGGGGAGCTGTTTTTT.

This clone was seen just once. The chain has TRBV6-6 and TRBJ2-1, with TRBD1 identical over 7 bases. The junction had 10 bases not matched to a gene; V was cut back by 5 bases and J by 0 bases. In germline, CDR1 is MNHNY, CDR2 SVGAGI (reference sequence). CDR3 size: 17 residues. The DNA for the CDR3 is TGTGCCAGCAGTCTCCTTTTGACAGGGAGCTCCTACAATGAGCAGTTCTTC. Translating it yields CASSLLLTGSSYNEQFF.

The chain carries TRBV18 and TRBJ2-1; TRBD2 matches 14 bases. V shed 3 bases and J 0 bases; nucleotides not matched to a gene: 7. The length of the CDR3 is 19 residues. Germline V gene sequence: CDR1 KGHSH, CDR2 LQKENI. DNA of the CDR3: TGTGCCAGCTCACCCCGGACTAGCGGGGGGACTAGCTCCTACAATGAGCAGTTCTTC. It yields the protein CASSPRTSGGTSSYNEQFF.

The genes are TRBV11-2 and TRBJ2-2; TRBD2 agrees at 7 bases. V trimming: 0 bases; J trimming: 3 bases; junction bases outside the gene matches: 7. Germline V gene sequence: CDR1 SGHAT, CDR2 FQNNGV. This CDR3 contains 17 residues. The CDR3, as DNA: TGTGCCAGCAGCTTAGAACTTACTAGCGCCTACACCGGGGAGCTGTTTTTT. Translating it yields CASSLELTSAYTGELFF.